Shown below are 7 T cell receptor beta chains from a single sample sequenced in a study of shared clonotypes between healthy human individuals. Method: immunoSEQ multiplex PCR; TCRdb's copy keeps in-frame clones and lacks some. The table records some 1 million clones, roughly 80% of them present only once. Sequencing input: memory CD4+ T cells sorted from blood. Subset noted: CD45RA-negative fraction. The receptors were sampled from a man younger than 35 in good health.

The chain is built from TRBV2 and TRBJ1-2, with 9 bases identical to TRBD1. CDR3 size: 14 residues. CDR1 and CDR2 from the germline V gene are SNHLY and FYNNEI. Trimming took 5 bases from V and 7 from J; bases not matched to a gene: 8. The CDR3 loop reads CASSSEDRGGGYTF. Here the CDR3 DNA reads TGTGCCAGCAGTTCCGAGGACAGGGGAGGTGGCTACACCTTC.

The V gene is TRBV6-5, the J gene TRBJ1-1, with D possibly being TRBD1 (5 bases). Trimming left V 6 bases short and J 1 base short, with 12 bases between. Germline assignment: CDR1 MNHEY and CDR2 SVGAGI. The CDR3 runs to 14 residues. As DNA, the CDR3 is TGTGCCAGCAGGCTCTCCAGGGAGAACACTGAAGCTTTCTTT. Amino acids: CASRLSRENTEAFF.

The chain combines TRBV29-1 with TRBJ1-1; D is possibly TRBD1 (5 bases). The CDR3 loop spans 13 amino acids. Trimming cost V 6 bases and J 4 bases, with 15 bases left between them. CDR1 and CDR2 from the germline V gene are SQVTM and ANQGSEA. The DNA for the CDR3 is TGCAGCGTCCTCCGGGACGGCTCCACTGAAGCTTTCTTT. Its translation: CSVLRDGSTEAFF.

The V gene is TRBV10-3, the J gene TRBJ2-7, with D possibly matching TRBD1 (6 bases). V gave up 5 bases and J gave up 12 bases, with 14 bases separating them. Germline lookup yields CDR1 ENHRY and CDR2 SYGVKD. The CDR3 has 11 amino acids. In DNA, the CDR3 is TGTGCCATCAGTAAGGGACAAGAACCGTACTTC. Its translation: CAISKGQEPYF.

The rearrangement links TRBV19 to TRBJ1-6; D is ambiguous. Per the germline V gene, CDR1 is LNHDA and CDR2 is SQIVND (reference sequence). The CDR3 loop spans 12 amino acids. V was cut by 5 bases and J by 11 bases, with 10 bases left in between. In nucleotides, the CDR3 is TGTGCCAGTAGTTCGAACCTAACACCCCTCCACTTT. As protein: CASSSNLTPLHF.

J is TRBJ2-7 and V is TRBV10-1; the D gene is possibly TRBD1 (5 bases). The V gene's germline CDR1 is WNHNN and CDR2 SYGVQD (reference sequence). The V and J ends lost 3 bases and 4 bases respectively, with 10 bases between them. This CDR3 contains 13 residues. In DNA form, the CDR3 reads TGCGCCAGCAGTGACAGGGCCGGGTACGAGCAGTACTTC. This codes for CASSDRAGYEQYF.

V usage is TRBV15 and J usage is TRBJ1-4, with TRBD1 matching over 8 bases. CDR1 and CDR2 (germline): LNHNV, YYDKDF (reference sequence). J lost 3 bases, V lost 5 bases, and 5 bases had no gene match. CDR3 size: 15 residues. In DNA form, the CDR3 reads TGTGCCACCAGCTCCTTGGACAGGGCTAATGAAAAACTGTTTTTT. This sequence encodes CATSSLDRANEKLFF.